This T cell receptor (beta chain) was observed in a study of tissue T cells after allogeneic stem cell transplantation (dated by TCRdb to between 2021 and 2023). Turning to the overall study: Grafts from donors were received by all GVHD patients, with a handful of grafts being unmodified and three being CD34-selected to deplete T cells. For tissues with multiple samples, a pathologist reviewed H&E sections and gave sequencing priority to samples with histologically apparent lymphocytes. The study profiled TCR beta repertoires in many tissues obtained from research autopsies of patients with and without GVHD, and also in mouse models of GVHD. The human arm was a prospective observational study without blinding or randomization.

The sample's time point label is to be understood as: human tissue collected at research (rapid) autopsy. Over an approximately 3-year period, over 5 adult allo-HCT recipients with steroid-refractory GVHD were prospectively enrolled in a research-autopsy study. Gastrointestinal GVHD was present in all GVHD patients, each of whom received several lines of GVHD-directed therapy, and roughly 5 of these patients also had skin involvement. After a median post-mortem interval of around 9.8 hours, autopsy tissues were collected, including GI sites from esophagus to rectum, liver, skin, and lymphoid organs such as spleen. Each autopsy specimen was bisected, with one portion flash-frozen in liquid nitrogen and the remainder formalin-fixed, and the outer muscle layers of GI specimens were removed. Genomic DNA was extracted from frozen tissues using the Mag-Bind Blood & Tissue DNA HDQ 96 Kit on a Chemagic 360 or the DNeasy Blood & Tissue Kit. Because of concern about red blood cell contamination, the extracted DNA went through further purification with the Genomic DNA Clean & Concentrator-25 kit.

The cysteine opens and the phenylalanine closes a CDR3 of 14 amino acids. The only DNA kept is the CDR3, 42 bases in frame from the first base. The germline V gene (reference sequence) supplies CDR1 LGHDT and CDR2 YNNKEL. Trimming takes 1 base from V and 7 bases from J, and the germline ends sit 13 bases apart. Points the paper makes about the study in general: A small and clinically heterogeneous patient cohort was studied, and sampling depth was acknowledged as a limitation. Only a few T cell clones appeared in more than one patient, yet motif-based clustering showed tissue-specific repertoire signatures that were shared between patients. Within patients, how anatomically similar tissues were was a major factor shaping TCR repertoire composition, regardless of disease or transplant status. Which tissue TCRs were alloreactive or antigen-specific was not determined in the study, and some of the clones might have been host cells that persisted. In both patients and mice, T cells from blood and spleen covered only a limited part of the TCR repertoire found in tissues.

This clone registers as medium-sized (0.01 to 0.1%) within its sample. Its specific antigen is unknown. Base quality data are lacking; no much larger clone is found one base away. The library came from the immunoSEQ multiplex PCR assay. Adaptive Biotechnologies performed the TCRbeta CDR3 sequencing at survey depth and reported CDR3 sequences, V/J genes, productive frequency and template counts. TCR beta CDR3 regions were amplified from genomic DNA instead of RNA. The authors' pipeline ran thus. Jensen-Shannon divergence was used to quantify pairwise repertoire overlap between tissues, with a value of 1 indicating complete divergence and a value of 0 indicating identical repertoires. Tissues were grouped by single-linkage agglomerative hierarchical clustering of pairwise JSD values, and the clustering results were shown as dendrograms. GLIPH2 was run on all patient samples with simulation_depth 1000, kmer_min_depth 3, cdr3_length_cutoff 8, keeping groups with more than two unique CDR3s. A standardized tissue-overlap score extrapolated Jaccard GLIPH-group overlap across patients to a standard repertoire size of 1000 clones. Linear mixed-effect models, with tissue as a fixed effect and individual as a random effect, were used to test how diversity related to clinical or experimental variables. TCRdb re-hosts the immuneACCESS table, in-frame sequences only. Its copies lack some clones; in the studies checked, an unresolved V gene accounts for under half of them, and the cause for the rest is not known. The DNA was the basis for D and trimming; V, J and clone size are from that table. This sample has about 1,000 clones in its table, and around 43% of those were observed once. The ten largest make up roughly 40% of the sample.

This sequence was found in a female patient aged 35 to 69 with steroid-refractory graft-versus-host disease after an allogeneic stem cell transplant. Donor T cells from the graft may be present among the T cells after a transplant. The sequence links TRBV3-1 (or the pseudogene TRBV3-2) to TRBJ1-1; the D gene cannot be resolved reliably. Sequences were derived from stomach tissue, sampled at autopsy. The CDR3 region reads CASSQGAHWSEAFF. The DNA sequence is TGTGCCAGCAGCCAAGGGGCGCACTGGAGTGAAGCTTTCTTT.